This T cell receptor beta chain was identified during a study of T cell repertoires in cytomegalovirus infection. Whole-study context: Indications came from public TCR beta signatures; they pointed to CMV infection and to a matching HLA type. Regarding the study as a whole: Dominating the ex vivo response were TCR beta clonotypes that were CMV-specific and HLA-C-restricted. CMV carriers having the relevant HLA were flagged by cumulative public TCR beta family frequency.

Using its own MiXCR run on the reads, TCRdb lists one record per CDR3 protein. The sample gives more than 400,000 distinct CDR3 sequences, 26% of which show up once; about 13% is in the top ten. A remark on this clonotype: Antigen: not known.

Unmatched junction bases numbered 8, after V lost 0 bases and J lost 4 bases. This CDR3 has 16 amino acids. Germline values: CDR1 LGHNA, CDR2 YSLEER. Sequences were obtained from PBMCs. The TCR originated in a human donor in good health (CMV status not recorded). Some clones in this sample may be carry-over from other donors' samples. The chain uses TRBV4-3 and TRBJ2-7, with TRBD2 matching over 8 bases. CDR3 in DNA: TGCGCCAGCAGCCAAGATAGCGGGACTAGGAAGTACGAGCAGTACTTC. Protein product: CASSQDSGTRKYEQYF.